This T cell receptor beta chain derives from a study of T cell changes during pregnancy in multiple sclerosis. Repertoires were generated with immunoSEQ multiplex PCR, while TCRdb's copy carries only in-frame clones and drops some. The sample lists under 80,000 clones, 90% to 95% occurring once. Germline V gene lookup returns CDR1 SGHVS and CDR2 FQNEAQ. This CDR3 comprises 16 residues. The ends lost 0 bases at V and 3 bases at J; junction bases unmatched: 7. This material consisted of peripheral blood, taken in the second trimester of pregnancy. This chain uses TRBV7-8 with TRBJ2-7; 8 bases match TRBD2. This receptor was taken from a female donor with multiple sclerosis, enrolled in a pregnancy study. The CDR3 bases are TGTGCCAGCAGCTTAGCGCGTGGACTAGCACTCTACGAGCAGTACTTC. It is translated as CASSLARGLALYEQYF.